This T cell receptor beta chain was documented in a study of blood T cell repertoires in COVID-19 (dated by TCRdb to 2020 to 2022). Regarding the research as a whole: The collaborator samples originated in the United States, Italy and Spain and spanned the acute and convalescent phases of COVID-19. The material from the prospective study consisted of cDNA or gDNA derived from T cells, B-cell-depleted T cells, or PBMCs. Subjects who had been exposed to COVID-19, were actively infected with it, or had recovered from it provided the deeply sampled blood TCRbeta repertoires that made up the dataset. The repertoires were made available in a free public database intended to serve as a resource for research on the immune response to SARS-CoV-2. The samples were drawn from two sources: the first 160 participants of the ongoing ImmuneRACE study, and some 1,300 subjects contributed by 6 global collaborators. The sample metadata nearly always contained a de-identified subject ID, COVID-19 status, age in years and sex. Where available, HLA class I and class II types were obtained from metadata supplied by the sample provider rather than from assay-based typing.

One collaborating source in Seattle enrolled patients during active infection and followed them longitudinally through the course of disease. Collaborating institutions collected whole blood in K2EDTA tubes following their own protocols. For TCRbeta analysis, collaborator samples were shipped as frozen whole blood, as isolated PBMCs, or as DNA extracted from either sample type. The germline V and J ends show losses of 4 bases and 5 bases respectively, and no gene match explains 1 base of the junction. The CDR3 holds 14 amino acids from the cysteine to the phenylalanine. Here the CDR3 DNA is all that survives: 42 bases in frame from base 1. In the germline V gene (reference sequence), CDR1 corresponds to MNHEY and CDR2 to SMNVEV. Study-wide findings and limitations: The quantity of clinical and demographic metadata differed by source and by participant and was supplied without curation.

The immunoSEQ Assay, a bias-controlled multiplex PCR, was used to amplify TCRbeta CDR3 regions from genomic DNA. The authors' analysis ran thus. Nucleated cell counts per sample were estimated from amplification of reference gene primers within the assay. Sequence reads were collapsed and filtered to measure the absolute abundance of every unique TCRbeta CDR3 rearrangement. For each sample, productive Simpson clonality was calculated as the square root of Simpson's diversity index across productive rearrangements. TCRdb took over this immuneACCESS table, retaining in-frame rearrangements with V and J assigned. Such tables are incomplete; in checked studies, under half of the missing clones stem from an unresolved V gene, and the remainder is unexplained. V and J calls and clone size come straight from that table; D and trimming were deduced from the DNA. This sample lists approximately 500,000 clones; approximately 88% were detected once. The ten top clones hold roughly 7.4% of the sample.

Turning to this clone: Its antigen target is currently unknown. Qualities for individual bases were not recorded, and no much larger clone is one base off.

The TCR comes from a woman in her 50s with COVID-19, enrolled during active disease. Input material: peripheral blood. The chain joins TRBV27 to TRBJ2-1; 11 of the junction bases match TRBD2. The nucleotide sequence reads as follows: TGTGCCAGCAGTTGGGGACTAGCGGACAATGAGCAGTTCTTC. Its product reads: CASSWGLADNEQFF.